This entry lists 14 T cell receptor beta chains sequenced from one sample in a study of CD8 T cells in Susac syndrome (dated by TCRdb to the late 2010s). The method behind the library was the immunoSEQ multiplex PCR assay. RNA was extracted with the RNeasy kit and about 0.45 to 1 ug was reverse transcribed using random hexamers. TCRdb ran its own pipeline on the public reads, namely fastp trimming at Q25 and MiXCR clone calling, and kept in-frame beta chains. CDR3 protein duplicates are merged, each entry listing the most common genes and DNA. This sample holds 75,000 or so distinct CDR3 sequences; around 94% were observed only once. Jointly, the top ten make up approximately 0.9% of the sample. Sequencing was carried out using CD8+ T cells from PBMCs. The receptor source for this set is a human donor with Susac syndrome.

The gene calls are TRBV5-4 and TRBJ2-1; D remains ambiguous. The germline gives CDR1 SGHNT, CDR2 YYREEE (reference sequence). CDR3 length: 13 residues. Trimming took 1 base from V and 6 from J, leaving 8 bases between them. The CDR3 nucleotides read TGTGCCAGCAGCTTGAACCTATTCAATGAGCAGTTCTTC. It specifies CASSLNLFNEQFF.

The chain couples TRBV29-1 to TRBJ1-2, with D uncertain. The CDR3 has 12 amino acids. Germline CDR1 reads SQVTM; CDR2 reads ANQGSEA. V was trimmed by 3 bases and J by 4 bases, leaving 9 bases between them. This chain's CDR3 is CSVDRQPYGYTF. The DNA for the CDR3 is TGCAGCGTTGATCGGCAACCCTATGGCTACACCTTC.

This chain uses TRBV30 with TRBJ2-1; maybe TRBD2 (5 bases). Trimming left V 4 bases short and J 0 bases short, with 13 bases between. Germline-derived CDR1 and CDR2 are GTSNPN and SVGIG (reference sequence). CDR3 size: 15 residues. CDR3 sequence (DNA): TGTGCCTGGAATCAGGACTTGAGCTCCTACAATGAGCAGTTCTTC. Residues: CAWNQDLSSYNEQFF.

The chain couples TRBV5-1 to TRBJ1-5; TRBD1 agrees at 10 bases. Trimming removed 0 bases from V and 6 bases from J; junction bases left unmatched: 9. Germline V gives CDR1 SGHRS, CDR2 YFSETQ. CDR3 length equals 17 residues. In DNA form, the CDR3 reads TGCGCCAGCAGCTTGGGGCCTGGGACAGGGGTATTTCAGCCCCAGCATTTT. Its translation: CASSLGPGTGVFQPQHF.

The chain carries TRBV3-1 and TRBJ2-3; 7 bases match TRBD2. The CDR3 consists of 15 residues. The V and J ends lost 4 bases and 1 base, in that order; junction bases with no gene match: 5. CDR1 LGHDT and CDR2 YNNKEL come from the germline V gene (reference sequence). In nucleotides, the CDR3 is TGTGCCAGCAGCCGAGCGGGAATCGGCACAGATACGCAGTATTTT. Protein sequence: CASSRAGIGTDTQYF.

The rearrangement links TRBV7-9 to TRBJ2-7, with D perhaps matching TRBD1 (5 bases). The V and J ends lost 5 bases and 3 bases respectively, with 14 bases between them. This CDR3 comprises 14 residues. The V gene's germline CDR1 is SEHNR and CDR2 FQNEAQ (reference sequence). The CDR3 is CASSVQVSDYEQYF. The CDR3, as DNA: TGTGCCAGCAGCGTACAGGTTTCGGACTACGAGCAGTACTTC.

The gene calls are TRBV10-3 and TRBJ2-6; no firm D call. Trimming cost V 3 bases and J 4 bases, with 10 bases left between them. In germline, CDR1 is ENHRY, CDR2 SYGVKD. This CDR3 contains 15 residues. The CDR3 is CAISDTVSGANVLTF. In nucleotides, the CDR3 is TGTGCCATCAGTGATACAGTATCCGGGGCCAACGTCCTGACTTTC.

The rearrangement uses TRBV30 and TRBJ2-1; possibly TRBD2 for D (7 bases). The CDR3 is 14 amino acids. With 5 bases removed from V and 3 bases from J, the gap between germline ends came to 14 bases. Per germline, CDR1 GTSNPN and CDR2 SVGIG (reference sequence). CDR3 sequence: CAWGGGGFYNEQFF. The DNA of the CDR3 is TGTGCCTGGGGCGGGGGCGGCTTCTACAATGAGCAGTTCTTC.

The rearrangement links TRBV7-9 to TRBJ2-3, with 10 bases identical to TRBD2. The V gene's germline CDR1 is SEHNR and CDR2 FQNEAQ (reference sequence). J gave up 3 bases and V 5 bases, and 2 bases lay outside the gene matches. This CDR3 has 14 amino acids. The CDR3 DNA sequence: TGTGCCAGCAGCCTTAGCGGGGGGACAGATACGCAGTATTTT. The encoded protein is CASSLSGGTDTQYF. Variable domain in full (rest from reference TRBV7-9 and TRBJ2-3): DTGVSQNPRHKITKRGQNVTFRCDPISEHNRLYWYRQTLGQGPEFLTYFQNEAQLEKSRLLSDRFSAERPKGSFSTLEIQRTEQGDSAMYLCASSLSGGTDTQYFGPGTRLTVL.

The CDR3 DNA sequence: TGTGCCACCAGTGAAGCCGGGACAGCCTACGAGCAGTACTTC. Its translation is CATSEAGTAYEQYF. The genes are TRBV24-1 and TRBJ2-7; 7 bases map to TRBD1. Germline V lookup: CDR1 KGHDR, CDR2 SFDVKD. This CDR3 contains 14 residues. J was trimmed by 2 bases and V by 4 bases; bases with no gene match: 4.

This clonotype was detected only once. The chain combines TRBV7-9 with TRBJ1-5; the D is unclear. CDR1 SEHNR and CDR2 FQNEAQ come from the germline V gene (reference sequence). V gave up 1 base and J gave up 4 bases, with 8 bases separating them. The CDR3 is 14 amino acids. CDR3 coding DNA: TGTGCCAGCAGCTTAGATCAGCCAAATCAGCCCCAGCATTTT. This sequence encodes CASSLDQPNQPQHF.

J is TRBJ2-3 and V is TRBV6-4; 8 bases line up with TRBD1. The V gene's germline CDR1 is MRHNA and CDR2 SNTAGT. The V and J ends lost 8 bases and 2 bases, in that order; junction bases with no gene match: 3. The CDR3 covers 13 residues. CDR3 residues: CASGTGSTDTQYF. CDR3 coding DNA: TGTGCCAGCGGGACAGGTTCCACAGATACGCAGTATTTT.

This clonotype was recorded once. The rearrangement links TRBV20-1 to TRBJ2-1; maybe TRBD2 (5 bases). The CDR3 totals 15 residues. V gave up 5 bases and J gave up 0 bases, with 14 bases separating them. The germline V gene has CDR1 DFQATT and CDR2 SNEGSKA (reference sequence). CDR3: CSALDWRSSYNEQFF. In nucleotides, the CDR3 is TGCAGTGCTCTAGACTGGAGGAGCTCCTACAATGAGCAGTTCTTC.

V gene TRBV29-1 combines with J gene TRBJ2-3; possible D gene TRBD1, 5 bases. CDR1 and CDR2 (germline): SQVTM, ANQGSEA. This CDR3 is built from 15 residues. V was pared by 0 bases and J by 2 bases, with 12 bases between. Here the CDR3 reads CSVEDRDRYTDTQYF. The CDR3 coding sequence is TGCAGCGTTGAAGATCGAGACAGATACACAGATACGCAGTATTTT.